A single sample is the source of the 5 T cell receptor beta chains below, sequenced in a study of response to subunit inactivated influenza vaccine (dated by TCRdb to 2017 to 2018). The library relied on RT-PCR. These reads were obtained on an Illumina HiSeq 2500. Starting from the raw public reads, TCRdb applied fastp trimming at Q25, assembled clones with MiXCR and retained in-frame beta chains. Rows with one shared CDR3 protein collapse into an entry with the most common genes and DNA. The table for this sample lists some 300,000 distinct CDR3 sequences; 22% of them were counted only once. The top ten constitute 10% of the sample. The specimen comprised PBMCs from blood, sampled 21 months after vaccination. Every receptor here comes from a man aged 45-69 years who received an inactivated influenza vaccine. Donor details come from another sample of the same person, matched by shared clones.

This clonotype appeared a few times. V is TRBV6-5 and J is TRBJ1-1; D gene ambiguous. The length of the CDR3 is 14 residues. Germline V gives CDR1 MNHEY, CDR2 SVGAGI. V was shortened by 5 bases and J by 6 bases, with 16 bases between the two germline ends. For the CDR3, the DNA is TGTGCCAGCAGTCTACCGGGAGATGTATCTGAAGCTTTCTTT. This codes for CASSLPGDVSEAFF.

The table lists this clonotype with a few counts. V gene TRBV20-1 combines with J gene TRBJ2-6, with unresolved D. The V and J ends lost 4 bases and 0 bases respectively, with 7 bases between them. The CDR3 sequence is 14 residues long. The germline V gene has CDR1 DFQATT and CDR2 SNEGSKA (reference sequence). CDR3 in amino acids: CSATTYSGANVLTF. The CDR3 DNA sequence: TGCAGTGCTACCACCTACTCTGGGGCCAACGTCCTGACTTTC.

The table lists this clonotype with many counts. This chain joins TRBV28 and TRBJ1-2, with 8 positions matching TRBD1. The V and J ends lost 4 bases and 4 bases, in that order; junction bases with no gene match: 11. Per germline, CDR1 MDHEN and CDR2 SYDVKM. The length of the CDR3 is 16 residues. Written as DNA, the CDR3 is TGTGCCAGCAGTTACGGGGGACAGGATCTACTCTATGGCTACACCTTC. Amino acid sequence: CASSYGGQDLLYGYTF.

Concerning this clonotype: A read error may account for a junction end that differs from germline. The chain carries TRBV18 and TRBJ2-7; TRBD1 agrees at 8 bases. Germline-derived CDR1 and CDR2 are KGHSH and LQKENI. This CDR3 spans 15 amino acids. The CDR3 loop reads CASSPTGTGSSEQYF. The CDR3 region has the DNA TGTGCCAGCTCACCAACCGGGACAGGCTCCTCCGAGCAGTACTTC.

This clonotype was observed a single time. Because it lacks the conserved phenylalanine or tryptophan at the end, this CDR3 is likely a read error. The chain recombines TRBV20-1 with TRBJ1-5; 7 bases map to TRBD1. The CDR3 consists of 18 residues. CDR1 is DFQATT and CDR2 is SNEGSKA in the germline V gene (reference sequence). Trimming removed 0 bases from V and 2 bases from J; junction bases left unmatched: 13. The CDR3 sequence is CSARDSQGVGNGNQPQHL. In nucleotides, the CDR3 is TGCAGTGCTAGAGATAGCCAGGGGGTAGGAAATGGCAATCAGCCCCAGCATTTA.